The T cell receptor beta chain under discussion was sequenced for a study of blood T cell repertoires in COVID-19. Looking at the study overall: From T cells, B-cell-depleted T cells, or PBMCs came the material, which was cDNA or gDNA.

This clone was detected once. The germline gives CDR1 LGHDT, CDR2 YNNKEL (reference sequence). Between the trimmed V and J ends, which lost 5 bases and 6 bases, there was a span of 11 bases. The CDR3 covers 13 residues. Sequenced by immunoSEQ multiplex PCR; TCRdb stores in-frame clones only, minus some. The table records 120,000 to 150,000 clones, less than 85% of them present only once. This receptor was obtained from a human donor in a cohort sampled during active COVID-19. Input material: peripheral blood. This chain links TRBV3-1 (or the pseudogene TRBV3-2) with TRBJ2-1; D perhaps matches TRBD2 (6 bases). The chain's CDR3 is CASSTGGSNEQFF. The CDR3 DNA sequence: TGTGCCAGCAGCACCGGAGGGAGCAATGAGCAGTTCTTC.